This T cell receptor (beta chain) was captured by sequencing in a study of Ad26.COV2.S vaccination and SARS-CoV-2 variants. Study summary: This donor came from the COV1001 trial of Ad26.COV2.S.

Described treatment: roughly 20 received Ad26.COV2.S at low or high dose, single or two shots; roughly 5 received placebo; per-sample allocation not given. Sampling occurred on day 63 after the first vaccine or placebo injection. Assay used: immunoSEQ multiplex PCR; TCRdb lists only in-frame clones, some missing. The sample lists 200,000 to 300,000 clones; roughly 87% were seen once. The CDR3 has 15 amino acids. V lost 5 bases and J lost 3, with 16 bases in between. Germline values: CDR1 SGHVS, CDR2 FQNEAQ. The sequences come from peripheral blood, collected in a trial of Ad26.COV2.S vaccine versus placebo. The TCR sequence derives from a person aged 18-65 years who received the Ad26.COV2.S COVID-19 vaccine or a placebo. The V call is TRBV7-8, the J call TRBJ1-1; no clear D. CDR3 in amino acids: CASSPAGYTDTEAFF. The DNA of the CDR3 is TGTGCCAGCAGCCCCGCGGGGTATACGGACACTGAAGCTTTCTTT.